The rows below give T cell receptor beta chains drawn from one sample of a study of regulatory T cells in long-lasting Graves disease. TCRdb recomputed calls from the multiplex PCR reads with MiXCR, one row per CDR3 protein. This sample has 500,000 or so distinct CDR3 sequences; around 15% occur once, and the top ten carry 9% to 15%. This sample was shared with a second study, whose subject was T cells in Graves' hyperthyroidism and ophthalmopathy.

The material sequenced was peripheral blood mononuclear cells (PBMCs), taken at new diagnosis, from a patient treated with antithyroid drugs. The receptors were gathered from a man aged 40-55 years with Graves disease. Both conserved end residues are part of each CDR3. A D gene is named only where the DNA matches it firmly. Rows may omit the clone size; those that give it use once, few, many or a size class.

abundance,j_gene,d_gene,v_gene,CDR3nt,CDR3aa
many,TRBJ2-1,-,TRBV2,TGTGCCAGTAGGGGACCCTTCAATGAGCAGTTCTTC,CASRGPFNEQFF
many,TRBJ2-1,TRBD2,TRBV18,TGTGCCAGCTCACCACGGAGCGGGGGGCAGCAATGGGAGCAGTTCTTC,CASSPRSGGQQWEQFF
few,TRBJ2-7,-,TRBV5-4,TGTGCCAGCAGCTTGGCGGCAGGGCGGTTGGACGAGCAGTACTTC,CASSLAAGRLDEQYF
-,TRBJ2-7,-,TRBV9,TGTGCCAGCAGCCCGGGACTTCGGGGCCCCTACGAGCAGTACTTC,CASSPGLRGPYEQYF
many,TRBJ2-7,-,TRBV6-2/TRBV6-3,TGTGCCAGCAGTTCCCAGGGGGGAGCCTACGAGCAGTACTTC,CASSSQGGAYEQYF
many,TRBJ2-1,TRBD2,TRBV3-1,TGTGCCAGCAGCCCTAGCGGGGCGGGCCGGTATGAGCAGTTCTTC,CASSPSGAGRYEQFF
-,TRBJ1-1,-,TRBV11-1,TGCGCCAGCAGCTTGGGGCAGGGTTACGACACTGAAGCTTTCTTT,CASSLGQGYDTEAFF
-,TRBJ2-7,-,TRBV4-1,TGCGCCAGCAGCCAAGATATTGACGACGAGCAGTACTTC,CASSQDIDDEQYF
many,TRBJ2-3,-,TRBV27,TGTGCCAGCAGTTTATCGATGCGGTTCACAGATACGCAGTATTTT,CASSLSMRFTDTQYF
many,TRBJ2-3,TRBD1,TRBV5-1,TGCGCCAGCAGCTTGAGCTCGACAGGGGTTGGCGGGACAGATACGCAGTATTTT,CASSLSSTGVGGTDTQYF